Each of the 17 T cell receptor beta chains below was sequenced from the same sample in a study of T cell repertoires in cytomegalovirus infection. TCRdb independently ran MiXCR on the reads; one entry per CDR3 protein. Of under 300,000 distinct CDR3 sequences in the sample, over 15% were seen once. Sequenced: CD8+ T cells from PBMCs. The receptor source for this set is a human donor in good health (CMV status not recorded). Some clones in this sample may be carry-over from other donors' samples.

The chain combines TRBV7-4 with TRBJ2-7, with 10 bases aligning to TRBD1. V was clipped by 2 bases and J by 1 base; unmatched bases: 5. CDR3 length equals 16 residues. Germline V gene sequence: CDR1 SGHVT, CDR2 SQSDAQ. The CDR3 nucleotides read TGTGCCAGCAGCTTACTCGGACAGGGGGTTTCCTACGAGCAGTACTTC. It specifies CASSLLGQGVSYEQYF.

This sequence joins TRBV27 and TRBJ1-2; D call uncertain. CDR1 MNHEY and CDR2 SMNVEV come from the germline V gene (reference sequence). The V end lost 3 bases, the J end lost 2 bases, and 10 bases lay between the germline ends. The CDR3 totals 14 residues. CDR3: CASSFGMRNYGYTF. The CDR3 coding sequence is TGTGCCAGCAGTTTTGGTATGCGGAACTATGGCTACACCTTC.

In this sample, this clonotype turned up a few times. The chain recombines TRBV2 with TRBJ1-2; D remains unclear. The germline V gene has CDR1 SNHLY and CDR2 FYNNEI. The CDR3 sequence is 16 residues long. V was shortened by 8 bases and J by 0 bases, with 19 bases between the two germline ends. The DNA for the CDR3 is TGTGCCAGCGAGGGAGGCGGCGGATACTCTAACTATGGCTACACCTTC. Translation gives CASEGGGGYSNYGYTF.

The DNA of the CDR3 is TGTGCCAGATGGACAGCGAGCACAGATACGCAGTATTTT. This sequence encodes CARWTASTDTQYF. The V and J genes are TRBV2 and TRBJ2-3; tentatively, D is TRBD1 (6 bases). The germline V and J ends were trimmed by 9 bases and 0 bases, with 10 bases remaining between them. The CDR3 length is 13 residues. CDR1 and CDR2 (germline): SNHLY, FYNNEI. Full variable domain (rest looked up from reference TRBV2 and TRBJ2-3): EPEVTQTPSHQVTQMGQEVILRCVPISNHLYFYWYRQILGQKVEFLVSFYNNEISEKSEIFDDQFSVERPDGSNFTLKIRSTKLEDSAMYFCARWTASTDTQYFGPGTRLTVL.

Comment on this clonotype: A read error may be the cause here, since a much bigger clone is one base away. The rearrangement joins TRBV13 to TRBJ1-1; 10 nucleotides line up with TRBD1. From germline, CDR1 is PRHDT and CDR2 FYEKMQ (reference sequence). V was pared by 3 bases and J by 3 bases, with 1 base of the junction left unmatched. The CDR3 totals 14 residues. CDR3: CASSLGTGDTEAFF. The CDR3 region has the DNA TGTGCCAGCAGCTTGGGGACAGGGGACACTGAAGCTTTCTTT.

The chain employs TRBV3-1 and TRBJ1-1; D possibly corresponds to TRBD1 (5 bases). CDR1 is LGHDT, CDR2 YNNKEL, per germline (reference sequence). V lost 4 bases, J lost 1 base, and 13 bases lay in between. This CDR3 has 15 residues. The CDR3 sequence: CASSPSPGGNTEAFF. In nucleotides, the CDR3 is TGTGCCAGCAGCCCTTCCCCGGGGGGGAACACTGAAGCTTTCTTT.

CDR3 residues: CASSQGRQAAYEQYF. The CDR3 region has the DNA TGCGCCAGCAGCCAAGGCAGACAGGCAGCCTACGAGCAGTACTTC. The rearrangement joins TRBV4-3 to TRBJ2-7, with a possible D match to TRBD1 (6 bases). CDR3 length equals 15 residues. The germline V gene has CDR1 LGHNA and CDR2 YSLEER. Between the trimmed V and J ends, which lost 1 base and 2 bases, there was a span of 12 bases.

This clonotype appeared a few times. This rearrangement joins TRBV15 to TRBJ2-7; 10 bases are a match to TRBD2. Trimming at V came to 5 bases and at J to 4 bases, leaving 5 bases not matched to a gene. The CDR3 runs 14 residues. Looked up from germline, CDR1 is LNHNV and CDR2 is YYDKDF (reference sequence). DNA for the CDR3: TGTGCCACCAGCGCCCGGACTAGCGGTTACGAGCAGTACTTC. As protein: CATSARTSGYEQYF.

This clonotype was seen only a few times. This chain links TRBV5-1 with TRBJ2-7; 7 nucleotides match TRBD1. The CDR3 contains 16 residues. Germline V gene sequence: CDR1 SGHRS, CDR2 YFSETQ. Trimming removed 3 bases from V and 0 bases from J; junction bases left unmatched: 9. The CDR3 sequence is CASSSSGQQISYEQYF. CDR3 in DNA: TGCGCCAGCAGCTCCTCGGGACAGCAGATCTCCTACGAGCAGTACTTC.

This clonotype was detected ten times or more. The chain joins TRBV7-2 to TRBJ1-2; 9 bases line up with TRBD1. From germline, CDR1 is SGHTA and CDR2 FQGNSA. CDR3 length equals 16 residues. The CDR3 DNA follows: TGTGCTATACTGCCGAGCGGGACAGGGACTAACTATGGCTACACCTTC. Its protein is CAILPSGTGTNYGYTF. Full variable domain (remainder filled in from reference TRBV7-2 and TRBJ1-2): GAGVSQSPSNKVTEKGKDVELRCDPISGHTALYWYRQSLGQGLEFLIYFQGNSAPDKSGLPSDRFSAERTGGSVSTLTIQRTQQEDSAVYLCAILPSGTGTNYGYTFGSGTRLTVV.

This clonotype was counted many times. CDR3 region: CASSAHRDRDRDTQYF. The CDR3, as DNA: TGTGCCAGCAGCGCCCACCGGGACAGGGATAGAGATACGCAGTATTTT. The chain joins TRBV7-8 to TRBJ2-3; 9 nucleotides line up with TRBD1. V was clipped by 5 bases and J by 5 bases; unmatched bases: 11. The germline gives CDR1 SGHVS, CDR2 FQNEAQ. The CDR3 sequence is 16 residues long.

This clonotype has more than one count but fewer than ten. The J gene is TRBJ1-6, the V gene TRBV15; 9 nucleotides align to TRBD1. V shed 1 base, J shed 8 bases, and the junction held 3 bases outside the gene matches. Looked up from germline, CDR1 is LNHNV and CDR2 is YYDKDF (reference sequence). The CDR3 runs to 15 residues. CDR3 protein: CATSRVRQGDSPLHF. The DNA of the CDR3 is TGTGCCACCAGCAGAGTGAGACAGGGGGATTCACCCCTCCACTTT. Based on the CDR3 plus reference TRBV15 and TRBJ1-6, the full variable domain is DAMVIQNPRYQVTQFGKPVTLSCSQTLNHNVMYWYQQKSSQAPKLLFHYYDKDFNNEADTPDNFQSRRPNTSFCFLDIRSPGLGDTAMYLCATSRVRQGDSPLHFGNGTRLTVT.

This clonotype was found many times. CDR3 sequence reads: CASSDGTASNQPQHF. The CDR3 nucleotides read TGTGCCAGCAGTGACGGGACAGCGAGCAATCAGCCCCAGCATTTT. V gene TRBV6-1 combines with J gene TRBJ1-5; 7 nucleotides match TRBD1. The CDR3 length is 15 residues. V trimming: 3 bases; J trimming: 1 base; junction bases outside the gene matches: 3. The germline gives CDR1 MNHNS, CDR2 SASEGT.

This clonotype was seen a few times. V usage is TRBV6-6 and J usage is TRBJ1-1, with no clear D. CDR1 and CDR2 from the germline V gene are MNHNY and SVGAGI (reference sequence). CDR3 length: 16 residues. V lost 8 bases and J lost 4, with 23 bases in between. The CDR3 is CASGPSSGEGGTEAFF. DNA of the CDR3: TGTGCCAGCGGACCCTCCTCCGGGGAGGGAGGCACTGAAGCTTTCTTT.

This clonotype was seen repeatedly, ten times or more. This chain connects TRBV6-1 to TRBJ2-3, with 9 bases aligning to TRBD1. Germline lookup yields CDR1 MNHNS and CDR2 SASEGT. The junction had 2 bases not matched to a gene; V was cut back by 4 bases and J by 0 bases. The CDR3 is made up of 15 amino acids. The CDR3 loop is CASSGGQGSTDTQYF. The CDR3 bases are TGTGCCAGCAGTGGGGGACAGGGCAGCACAGATACGCAGTATTTT.

The chain employs TRBV3-1 and TRBJ2-1; D unresolved. Germline CDR1 and CDR2: LGHDT and YNNKEL (reference sequence). The CDR3 sequence is 15 residues long. V dropped 3 bases and J dropped 0 bases, with 9 bases sitting between them. CDR3: CASSQWASSYNEQFF. Written as DNA, the CDR3 is TGTGCCAGCAGCCAGTGGGCTAGCTCCTACAATGAGCAGTTCTTC.

In its sample, this clonotype was seen many times. CDR3: CASRRGTEQFF. The CDR3 nucleotides read TGTGCCAGCAGGCGAGGGACTGAGCAGTTCTTC. The V gene is TRBV27, the J gene TRBJ2-1; either TRBD1 or TRBD2 may supply D (5 bases each). The CDR3 spans 11 residues. Germline V gene sequence: CDR1 MNHEY, CDR2 SMNVEV (reference sequence). Trimming removed 6 bases from V and 9 bases from J, with 9 bases in between.